This entry is about one T cell receptor (beta chain). The antigen is unknown. Here immunoSEQ multiplex PCR was the method, and the copy in TCRdb shows in-frame clones only, minus some. The sample has around 140,000 clones, roughly 76% seen once; the top ten hold around 4.9%. This entry comes from a study of cytotoxic CD8 clonotypes in ibrutinib-treated CLL. Study-wide context: The study included 11 relapsed/refractory and about 16 treatment-naive patients; 17 had IGHV unmutated disease.

General study findings and limits: Few clonotypes were public, and these shrank or held steady under treatment. Clonality was elevated at ibrutinib response and had returned toward baseline at progression.

Around 1.8 micrograms of genomic DNA came from cryopreserved PBMCs for TCR beta libraries. V lost 6 bases, J lost 4 bases, and 22 bases lay in between. This CDR3 comprises 17 residues. CDR1 is SGHVS and CDR2 is FQNEAQ in the germline V gene. The V gene is TRBV7-8, the J gene TRBJ2-1; tentatively, D is TRBD2 (7 bases). The sequencing used PBMCs, collected after 24 months of ibrutinib treatment. The TCR originated in a human donor with chronic lymphocytic leukemia. The CDR3 DNA follows: TGTGCCAGCAGGCCTCGGGGGCAGCGGGGCCCGTACAATGAGCAGTTCTTC. Protein: CASRPRGQRGPYNEQFF.